Below, 18 T cell receptor beta chains from the same sample are listed, as sequenced in a study of T cells expressing NK-cell markers. TCRdb reprocessed the 5' RACE reads and keeps a single row for each CDR3 protein, giving no DNA. Found here are approximately 150,000 distinct CDR3 sequences; the top ten clones hold about 18%. Sequencing was carried out using blood T cells: a sorted CD56 or NKG2C T cell subset, CD4+ or CD8+ T cells, or bulk PBMC T cells (not recorded which). The receptors derive from a woman aged 18-70 years in good health.

The chain recombines TRBV4-1 with TRBJ1-1. This CDR3 has 17 amino acids. CDR1 and CDR2 from the germline V gene are MGHRA and YSYEKL. The CDR3 sequence: CASSQVATAGLITEAFF.

This chain joins TRBV6-1 and TRBJ2-1. Germline values: CDR1 MNHNS, CDR2 SASEGT. CDR3 length: 13 residues. This chain's CDR3 is CASSEGKVNEQFF.

The chain couples TRBV11-2 to TRBJ1-4. The CDR3 runs 15 residues. Germline CDR1 and CDR2: SGHAT and FQNNGV. CDR3 sequence: CASSREGTKPGKLFF. The full variable domain, completed using reference TRBV11-2 and TRBJ1-4, is EAGVAQSPRYKIIEKRQSVAFWCNPISGHATLYWYQQILGQGPKLLIQFQNNGVVDDSQLPKDRFSAERLKGVDSTLKIQPAKLEDSAVYLCASSREGTKPGKLFFGSGTQLSVL.

The chain uses TRBV25-1 and TRBJ2-2; TCRdb names TRBD1, which stays unverified in the absence of DNA. Germline V gene sequence: CDR1 MGHDK, CDR2 SYGVNS. This CDR3 region has 19 residues. The CDR3 is CASSGNAGQGGANTGELFF.

This chain links TRBV7-3 with TRBJ2-1; TCRdb gives TRBD1 as the D gene, but with no DNA this cannot be confirmed. Germline V gene sequence: CDR1 SGHTA, CDR2 FQGTGA. This CDR3 comprises 15 residues. This CDR3 reads CASSPTWLPGNEQFF.

The chain combines TRBV5-1 with TRBJ2-1; TCRdb gives TRBD1 as the D gene, but with no DNA this cannot be confirmed. CDR3 length: 14 amino acids. Germline V gene data show CDR1 as SGHRS and CDR2 as YFSETQ. Here the CDR3 reads CASSFQGGYNEQFF.

The chain couples TRBV27 to TRBJ2-1; TCRdb lists TRBD2, though no DNA is available to test this call. Germline CDR1 reads MNHEY; CDR2 reads SMNVEV (reference sequence). This CDR3 contains 16 residues. CDR3 in amino acids: CASSTGNWREGREQFF.

The rearrangement joins TRBV4-2 to TRBJ1-1; no DNA is available, so the TRBD1 call from TCRdb remains unchecked. The CDR3 sequence is 16 residues long. Germline V gene data show CDR1 as LGHNA and CDR2 as YNFKEQ. The CDR3 loop reads CASSHASGTERSEAFF.

The chain is built from TRBV5-1 and TRBJ2-5; TCRdb's D call of TRBD1 is untestable without DNA. The CDR3 has 15 amino acids. Germline V gene sequence: CDR1 SGHRS, CDR2 YFSETQ. The CDR3 spells CASSLGVTGGETQYF.

The V gene is TRBV3-1, the J gene TRBJ2-3; TCRdb indicates TRBD1, and absent DNA this call remains unverified. CDR3 length: 15 residues. CDR1 and CDR2 (germline): LGHDT, YNNKEL (reference sequence). The CDR3 spells CASSLSRDYTDTQYF.

This rearrangement joins TRBV6-1 to TRBJ1-4. The V gene's germline CDR1 is MNHNS and CDR2 SASEGT. The CDR3 length is 15 residues. The CDR3 sequence: CASSGRRATNEKLFF.

The chain links TRBV24-1 to TRBJ2-1; TCRdb proposes TRBD1, but this gene call is untestable without DNA. CDR3 length: 13 amino acids. Germline V gene lookup returns CDR1 KGHDR and CDR2 SFDVKD. This chain's CDR3 is CATRDRQDNEQFF.

V is TRBV7-9 and J is TRBJ1-6; the D gene TCRdb calls, TRBD1, cannot be checked with no DNA. Germline assignment: CDR1 SEHNR and CDR2 FQNEAQ (reference sequence). The CDR3 spans 17 residues. This chain's CDR3 is CASSGRQGAESDSPLHF.

This chain connects TRBV12-5 to TRBJ2-5; TCRdb gives TRBD1 as the D gene, but with no DNA this cannot be confirmed. This CDR3 region has 14 residues. Germline V lookup: CDR1 LGHNT, CDR2 FRNRAP. The CDR3 sequence is CASGATRGGETQYF.

The chain joins TRBV6-1 to TRBJ1-1; the D call from TCRdb, TRBD1, cannot be confirmed without DNA. Germline V gene lookup returns CDR1 MNHNS and CDR2 SASEGT. This CDR3 spans 15 amino acids. This chain's CDR3 is CASGRTGSLDTEAFF.

The gene calls are TRBV7-3 and TRBJ2-6. Germline V gene sequence: CDR1 SGHTA, CDR2 FQGTGA. This CDR3 has 16 residues. The CDR3 is CASRFAPSSGANVLTF.

The chain links TRBV12-3 or TRBV12-4 to TRBJ2-5; TCRdb indicates TRBD2, and absent DNA this call remains unverified. The length of the CDR3 is 17 residues. CDR3 loop: CASSLETSGRRGETQYF.

This rearrangement joins TRBV10-2 to TRBJ2-7. This CDR3 contains 14 residues. Per germline, CDR1 WSHSY and CDR2 SAAADI. The CDR3 here is CASSRTADSHEQYF.